A single sample is the source of the 12 T cell receptor beta chains below, sequenced in a study of blood T cell repertoires in COVID-19. Assay: immunoSEQ multiplex PCR; the TCRdb copy retains only in-frame clones and omits some. The profile shows 220,000 or so clones, 90% of them singletons. The sequencing sample was made of PBMCs or T cells enriched from blood (not recorded which). Receptors were obtained from a man between 25 and 39 years old who had been exposed to COVID-19.

This chain uses TRBV5-4 with TRBJ2-1; 7 nucleotides match TRBD1. CDR1 is SGHNT and CDR2 is YYREEE in the germline V gene (reference sequence). Trimming took 5 bases from V and 6 from J; bases not matched to a gene: 8. The CDR3 runs to 14 residues. In DNA form, the CDR3 reads TGTGCCAGCAGTAGGACAGGTGATGGCAATGAGCAGTTCTTC. Translation: CASSRTGDGNEQFF.

The chain recombines TRBV6-4 with TRBJ1-2; D uncertain. This CDR3 is built from 13 residues. With 5 bases removed from V and 4 bases from J, the gap between germline ends came to 11 bases. Germline loops: CDR1 MRHNA, CDR2 SNTAGT. CDR3 in amino acids: CASSQEVSYGYTF. The CDR3 DNA follows: TGTGCCAGCAGTCAGGAAGTTTCCTATGGCTACACCTTC.

V and J are TRBV3-1 (or the pseudogene TRBV3-2) and TRBJ2-4; TRBD1 is a possible D gene (5 bases). The CDR3 spans 14 residues. Trimming cost V 0 bases and J 3 bases, with 6 bases left between them. Germline V CDR1 and CDR2: LGHDT, YNNKEL (reference sequence). CDR3 protein: CASSQEGDKNIQYF. CDR3 coding DNA: TGTGCCAGCAGCCAAGAAGGGGACAAAAACATTCAGTACTTC.

This chain joins TRBV3-1 (or the pseudogene TRBV3-2) and TRBJ1-6; D is unclear. CDR1 is LGHDT and CDR2 is YNNKEL in the germline V gene (reference sequence). CDR3 size: 15 residues. The V end lost 6 bases, the J end lost 10 bases, and 19 bases lay between the germline ends. The CDR3 loop reads CASSSGLELISPLHF. For the CDR3, the DNA is TGTGCCAGCAGTTCGGGGTTGGAGCTGATATCACCCCTCCACTTT.

V gene TRBV9 combines with J gene TRBJ2-7; 7 bases are shared with TRBD2. The CDR3 is 15 residues long. Germline V lookup: CDR1 SGDLS, CDR2 YYNGEE. The trim removed 0 bases at V and 2 bases at J, leaving 5 bases unmatched. The CDR3 is CASSVESGVAYEQYF. CDR3 DNA: TGTGCCAGCAGCGTAGAGAGCGGGGTAGCCTACGAGCAGTACTTC.

The chain is built from TRBV2 and TRBJ2-3, with 9 bases that match TRBD2. There are 15 residues in the CDR3. Trimming removed 7 bases from V and 5 bases from J; junction bases left unmatched: 10. CDR1 is SNHLY and CDR2 is FYNNEI in the germline V gene. The CDR3: CASTARGGAIDTQYF. The CDR3 DNA reads as TGTGCCAGCACCGCGCGGGGGGGCGCGATAGATACGCAGTATTTT. The whole variable domain, filled in from reference TRBV2 and TRBJ2-3, reads EPEVTQTPSHQVTQMGQEVILRCVPISNHLYFYWYRQILGQKVEFLVSFYNNEISEKSEIFDDQFSVERPDGSNFTLKIRSTKLEDSAMYFCASTARGGAIDTQYFGPGTRLTVL.

The chain combines TRBV11-3 with TRBJ2-3; 8 bases line up with TRBD1. CDR1 is SGHNT, CDR2 YENEEA, per germline. With V trimmed by 4 bases and J by 4 bases, 7 bases remained unmatched. CDR3 length: 15 amino acids. This CDR3 is CASSSGTGEADTQYF. DNA of the CDR3: TGTGCCAGCAGCTCCGGGACAGGAGAGGCAGATACGCAGTATTTT.

The chain uses TRBV4-2 and TRBJ2-5, with TRBD2 identical over 13 bases. V was clipped by 0 bases and J by 2 bases; unmatched bases: 9. The V gene's germline CDR1 is LGHNA and CDR2 YNFKEQ. The CDR3 contains 19 residues. The DNA of the CDR3 is TGTGCCAGCAGCCAAGATCCCGGGACTAGCGGGGTTGGGCAAGAGACCCAGTACTTC. It translates to CASSQDPGTSGVGQETQYF.

The CDR3 coding sequence is TGTGCCAGCTCACCGTTCGGGGGGGCAGACAATGAGCAGTTCTTC. Its translation: CASSPFGGADNEQFF. The chain links TRBV18 to TRBJ2-1, with 8 bases lining up with TRBD2. The V gene's germline CDR1 is KGHSH and CDR2 LQKENI. This CDR3 is built from 15 residues. The V and J ends lost 3 bases and 5 bases, in that order; junction bases with no gene match: 6. Full variable domain (rest looked up from reference TRBV18 and TRBJ2-1): NAGVMQNPRHLVRRRGQEARLRCSPMKGHSHVYWYRQLPEEGLKFMVYLQKENIIDESGMPKERFSAEFPKEGPSILRIQQVVRGDSAAYFCASSPFGGADNEQFFGPGTRLTVL.

J is TRBJ1-5 and V is TRBV5-6, with D perhaps matching TRBD1 (5 bases). The CDR3 consists of 14 residues. Germline assignment: CDR1 SGHDT and CDR2 YYEEEE. V lost 4 bases and J 4 bases, leaving 12 bases between the germline ends. As DNA, the CDR3 is TGTGCCAGCAGCGCGGGACGGAAAAATCAGCCCCAGCATTTT. Amino acids: CASSAGRKNQPQHF.

The J gene is TRBJ2-5, the V gene TRBV9, with a possible D match to TRBD2 (6 bases). Trimming left V 3 bases short and J 5 bases short, with 20 bases between. Germline CDR1 SGDLS, CDR2 YYNGEE. This CDR3 has 16 amino acids. The CDR3 region is CASSGRTKEGAETQYF. CDR3 coding DNA: TGTGCCAGCAGCGGACGGACAAAGGAGGGCGCGGAGACCCAGTACTTC. The variable domain in full, completed from reference TRBV9 and TRBJ2-5, reads DSGVTQTPKHLITATGQRVTLRCSPRSGDLSVYWYQQSLDQGLQFLIQYYNGEERAKGNILERFSAQQFPDLHSELNLSSLELGDSALYFCASSGRTKEGAETQYFGPGTRLLVL.

This clone was seen a handful of times. The chain employs TRBV7-6 and TRBJ1-6, with 9 bases matching TRBD1. The CDR3 covers 17 residues. Germline CDR1 SGHVS, CDR2 FNYEAQ. V was pared by 2 bases and J by 6 bases, with 8 bases of the junction left unmatched. CDR3 DNA sequence: TGTGCCAGCAGCTTATCCTTCGGGACAGGGTTTAATTCACCCCTCCACTTT. Protein product: CASSLSFGTGFNSPLHF.